This T cell receptor (beta chain) emerged from a study of T cells in Graves' hyperthyroidism and ophthalmopathy. The study's findings and limits: Ophthalmopathy, which appeared later, was predicted by the model a median about 6 months before onset.

About this clonotype itself: Its antigen remains unidentified.

The V end lost 2 bases, the J end lost 6 bases, and 7 bases lay between the germline ends. CDR3 length: 13 amino acids. Germline CDR1 reads MDHEN; CDR2 reads SYDVKM. Absence of ophthalmopathy progression within 18 months defined stable Graves' hyperthyroidism. Amplification targeted TCR beta CDR3 regions from RNA transcripts. The TCR CDR3 first-round RT-PCR relied on the HTBI primer set. TCRdb ran MiXCR on the multiplex PCR reads and lists one entry per CDR3 protein. The sample lists some 270,000 distinct CDR3 sequences, roughly 15% occurring once. Sequencing was performed on blood. This sequence originates from a woman aged 40 to 50 with Graves' hyperthyroidism. This rearrangement joins TRBV28 to TRBJ2-2; D uncertain. The CDR3 DNA reads as TGTGCCAGCAGTTTACCGGTCCCCGGGGAGCTGTTTTTT. Encoded protein: CASSLPVPGELFF.